Presented here are 12 T cell receptor beta chains from one specimen sequenced in a study of breast tumors, draining lymph nodes, adjacent tissues (dated by TCRdb to about 2016). The axillary draining lymph nodes of breast cancer patients were the source of the lymph node samples. Libraries were built with multiplex PCR. The instrument given in TCRdb is Illumina HiSeq 2000. TCRdb passed the public sequencing reads through fastp at Q25 and MiXCR, retaining productive beta sequences. Entries are consolidated by CDR3 protein sequence, retaining the most common genes and DNA. The sample table lists tens of thousands of distinct CDR3 sequences, approximately 29% of them with a count of one. The ten biggest clones cover over 6.5% of the sample. The material sequenced was axillary lymph node tissue. The receptors were gathered from a female donor with breast cancer. Some clones in this sample may be carry-over from other donors' samples.

This clonotype was counted at least ten times. The chain combines TRBV20-1 with TRBJ2-1; 9 nucleotides align to TRBD2. Germline CDR1 and CDR2: DFQATT and SNEGSKA (reference sequence). The CDR3 contains 14 residues. V shed 6 bases, J shed 4 bases, and the junction held 7 bases outside the gene matches. CDR3 nucleotide sequence: TGCAGTGCCCCATTAGCGGGAGAATACAATGAGCAGTTCTTC. This translates into CSAPLAGEYNEQFF.

The chain recombines TRBV7-3 with TRBJ2-1; 10 nucleotides align to TRBD2. The CDR3 is 17 amino acids. Germline V gene sequence: CDR1 SGHTA, CDR2 FQGTGA. Trimming took 8 bases from V and 4 from J; bases not matched to a gene: 14. CDR3 in amino acids: CASGLNPGLAEYNEQFF. CDR3 bases: TGTGCCAGCGGTTTAAACCCTGGACTAGCGGAGTACAATGAGCAGTTCTTC.

The rearrangement uses TRBV28 and TRBJ2-3; D gene ambiguous. CDR3 length: 12 amino acids. The ends were cut back, 3 bases at V and 9 bases at J, with 10 bases in the middle. Germline assignment: CDR1 MDHEN and CDR2 SYDVKM. This CDR3 is CASSFGQRTQYF. The CDR3 coding sequence is TGTGCCAGCAGTTTCGGTCAGAGGACGCAGTATTTT.

Ten or more counts support this clonotype. The chain couples TRBV20-1 to TRBJ2-7; 9 bases line up with TRBD2. V lost 5 bases, J lost 5 bases, and 7 bases stayed unmatched. The length of the CDR3 is 13 residues. CDR1 and CDR2 from the germline V gene are DFQATT and SNEGSKA (reference sequence). The CDR3 DNA follows: TGCAGTGCTCCCCTAGCGGGAAGCAACGAGCAGTACTTC. Encoded protein: CSAPLAGSNEQYF.

This clonotype occurred a few times. The chain uses TRBV12-5 and TRBJ1-1; unclear D gene. Trimming took 1 base from V and 0 from J, leaving 3 bases between them. The CDR3 spans 13 residues. CDR1 is LGHNT, CDR2 FRNRAP, per germline. In nucleotides, the CDR3 is TGTGCTAGTGGTTTGGGGGTGAACACTGAAGCTTTCTTT. Amino acids: CASGLGVNTEAFF.

The chain uses TRBV4-3 and TRBJ2-2; weak D call: TRBD2 (5 bases). Germline CDR1 LGHNA, CDR2 YSLEER. The length of the CDR3 is 16 residues. Trimming took off 0 bases at V and 6 bases at J, with 14 bases between the two ends. DNA for the CDR3: TGCGCCAGCAGCCAAGATTTTAGGACTCTCTCCGGGGAGCTGTTTTTT. Its protein product is CASSQDFRTLSGELFF.

The chain recombines TRBV20-1 with TRBJ2-1; 10 bases are a match to TRBD1. Looked up from germline, CDR1 is DFQATT and CDR2 is SNEGSKA (reference sequence). The V and J ends lost 4 bases and 6 bases, in that order; junction bases with no gene match: 6. CDR3 length: 14 amino acids. The CDR3 loop is CSATGTGVGNEQFF. In nucleotides, the CDR3 is TGCAGTGCTACCGGGACAGGGGTAGGCAATGAGCAGTTCTTC.

The chain has TRBV5-1 and TRBJ1-1; the D gene is possibly TRBD1 (5 bases). V lost 5 bases, J lost 3 bases, and 14 bases lay in between. Germline-derived CDR1 and CDR2 are SGHRS and YFSETQ. This CDR3 is built from 14 residues. The CDR3 here is CASSPGGDYTEAFF. For the CDR3, the DNA is TGCGCCAGCAGTCCCGGAGGGGACTACACTGAAGCTTTCTTT. The whole variable domain, filled in from reference TRBV5-1 and TRBJ1-1, reads KAGVTQTPRYLIKTRGQQVTLSCSPISGHRSVSWYQQTPGQGLQFLFEYFSETQRNKGNFPGRFSGRQFSNSRSEMNVSTLELGDSALYLCASSPGGDYTEAFFGQGTRLTVV.

V and J are TRBV6-5 and TRBJ2-3; perhaps D is TRBD1 or TRBD2 (6 bases each). The germline gives CDR1 MNHEY, CDR2 SVGAGI. The CDR3 runs 14 residues. Trimming took off 2 bases at V and 4 bases at J, with 10 bases between the two ends. The CDR3 here is CASSYRRGADTQYF. In DNA, the CDR3 is TGTGCCAGCAGTTACAGGAGGGGGGCAGATACGCAGTATTTT.

This clonotype was seen ten or more times. The chain links TRBV24-1 to TRBJ2-5, with TRBD2 as a possible D gene (6 bases). The CDR3 length is 15 residues. Trimming took 1 base from V and 5 from J, leaving 13 bases between them. Germline values: CDR1 KGHDR, CDR2 SFDVKD. The CDR3 nucleotides read TGTGCCACCAGTGATTTTCCGGGAGAGTCGGAGACCCAGTACTTC. It yields the protein CATSDFPGESETQYF.

This chain connects TRBV7-9 to TRBJ2-7; the D gene is possibly TRBD2 (7 bases). Germline-derived CDR1 and CDR2 are SEHNR and FQNEAQ (reference sequence). CDR3 size: 17 residues. V lost 0 bases, J lost 4 bases, and 19 bases lay in between. Written as DNA, the CDR3 is TGTGCCAGCAGCTTAGCGAGGGGGGGCGGGAGTTTATACGAGCAGTACTTC. Translating it yields CASSLARGGGSLYEQYF. The whole variable domain, remainder taken from reference TRBV7-9 and TRBJ2-7, is DTGVSQNPRHKITKRGQNVTFRCDPISEHNRLYWYRQTLGQGPEFLTYFQNEAQLEKSRLLSDRFSAERPKGSFSTLEIQRTEQGDSAMYLCASSLARGGGSLYEQYFGPGTRLTVT.

This clonotype was counted ten times or more. The chain uses TRBV5-6 and TRBJ2-2; TRBD2 might be the D (7 bases). Germline V lookup: CDR1 SGHDT, CDR2 YYEEEE. The CDR3 contains 16 residues. The V gene lost 0 bases and the J gene lost 7 bases, with 16 bases spanning the gap. This CDR3 is CASSLEGGRAGGELFF. CDR3 in DNA: TGTGCCAGCAGCTTGGAGGGGGGGAGGGCCGGCGGGGAGCTGTTTTTT.